The entry below gives a single TCR beta chain sequence along with its context. The antigen is unknown. Measured with immunoSEQ multiplex PCR; TCRdb has only the in-frame clones, and not every one. The table includes fewer than 30,000 clones, roughly 86% detected once. CDR1 and CDR2 (germline): LNHDA, SQIVND (reference sequence). The J segment lost 0 bases and the V segment lost 4 bases, leaving 2 bases of the junction unmatched. CDR3 length equals 16 residues. The source of the sample is a study of T cell responses to AZD1222 COVID-19 vaccine. General study points: Among the donors, most were white British and more were female, and clonal diversity was possibly underestimated. AZD1222 recipients seropositive at baseline numbered only six or seven.

The chain is built from TRBV19 and TRBJ2-6, with TRBD1 matching over 8 bases. Source: peripheral blood, taken 28 days after the second AZD1222 dose. The receptor was isolated from an adult who received the AZD1222 COVID-19 vaccine. In DNA form, the CDR3 reads TGTGCCAGTAGTAGACAGGGGACCTCTGGGGCCAACGTCCTGACTTTC. Protein sequence: CASSRQGTSGANVLTF.